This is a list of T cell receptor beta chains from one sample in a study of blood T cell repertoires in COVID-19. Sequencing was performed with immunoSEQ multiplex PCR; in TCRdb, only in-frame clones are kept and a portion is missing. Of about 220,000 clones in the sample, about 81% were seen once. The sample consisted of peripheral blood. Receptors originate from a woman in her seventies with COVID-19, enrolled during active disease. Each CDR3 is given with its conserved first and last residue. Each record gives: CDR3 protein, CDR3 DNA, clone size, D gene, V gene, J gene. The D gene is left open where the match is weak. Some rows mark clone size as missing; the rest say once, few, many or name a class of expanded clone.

CASSRTSGIYEQYF	TGTGCCAGCAGTCGGACTAGCGGCATCTACGAGCAGTACTTC	many	TRBD2	TRBV2	TRBJ2-7
CASSYASGRNEQFF	TGTGCCAGCAGTTACGCTAGCGGGAGAAATGAGCAGTTCTTC	NA	TRBD2	TRBV6-6	TRBJ2-1
CASSLQGMTDTQYF	TGCGCCAGCAGCCTACAGGGGATGACAGATACGCAGTATTTT	NA	TRBD1	TRBV5-1	TRBJ2-3
CASSYGRSNQPQHF	TGTGCCAGCAGTTACGGGAGAAGCAATCAGCCCCAGCATTTT	NA	NA	TRBV6-5	TRBJ1-5
CASSLVAGRYNEQFF	TGTGCCAGCAGCTTAGTAGCGGGAAGGTACAATGAGCAGTTCTTC	NA	TRBD2	TRBV11-2	TRBJ2-1
CASRNRYVNTEAFF	TGTGCCAGTAGGAACAGATACGTGAACACTGAAGCTTTCTTT	NA	NA	TRBV19	TRBJ1-1
CAISEAPGQGSPRYGYTF	TGTGCCATCAGTGAGGCACCGGGACAGGGATCCCCTAGGTATGGCTACACCTTC	NA	TRBD1	TRBV10-3	TRBJ1-2
CASSHGTSIRNEQFF	TGTGCCAGCAGTCACGGGACTAGTATTCGGAATGAGCAGTTCTTC	NA	TRBD2	TRBV6-2/TRBV6-3	TRBJ2-1
CASSRTPDQPQHF	TGTGCCAGCAGCCGGACACCTGATCAGCCCCAGCATTTT	NA	NA	TRBV5-8	TRBJ1-5
CASSVVDSGRFEQFF	TGTGCCAGCAGCGTAGTTGATAGCGGGAGGTTTGAGCAGTTCTTC	NA	TRBD2	TRBV9	TRBJ2-1
CASSRTTGLAKMNTEAFF	TGTGCCAGCAGCCGGACGACAGGGCTGGCTAAGATGAACACTGAAGCTTTCTTT	NA	TRBD1	TRBV6-2/TRBV6-3	TRBJ1-1
CASSIEGGPYEQYF	TGTGCCAGTAGTATAGAAGGGGGCCCCTACGAGCAGTACTTC	many	TRBD1	TRBV19	TRBJ2-7
CASSDVTSGDYNEQFF	TGTGCCAGCAGTGACGTGACTAGCGGGGACTACAATGAGCAGTTCTTC	NA	TRBD2	TRBV6-2/TRBV6-3	TRBJ2-1
CASSITPGQGVETQYF	TGTGCCAGTAGTATTACTCCGGGACAGGGCGTAGAGACCCAGTACTTC	NA	TRBD1	TRBV19	TRBJ2-5
CASSATGQSYNEQFF	TGTGCCAGCAGCGCGACGGGACAATCCTACAATGAGCAGTTCTTC	NA	NA	TRBV9	TRBJ2-1
CASGREGGTEAFF	TGTGCCAGCGGGAGAGAAGGGGGAACTGAAGCTTTCTTT	NA	NA	TRBV2	TRBJ1-1
CASGRPTGSFDEQYF	TGTGCCAGCGGACGCCCGACAGGGTCCTTCGACGAGCAGTACTTC	NA	TRBD1	TRBV28	TRBJ2-7
CASSSTTGVLYEQYF	TGTGCCAGCAGCTCGACGACAGGGGTACTCTACGAGCAGTACTTC	NA	NA	TRBV21-1	TRBJ2-7
CASSLSGNEQFF	TGTGCCAGCAGCCTTAGTGGCAATGAGCAGTTCTTC	NA	NA	TRBV2	TRBJ2-1
CASSLFVRDREGQGYTF	TGTGCCAGCAGTCTCTTCGTCCGGGACAGGGAAGGTCAGGGCTACACCTTC	NA	TRBD1	TRBV28	TRBJ1-2
CASSLPGRRTEAFF	TGTGCCAGCAGTTTACCGGGAAGAAGGACTGAAGCTTTCTTT	NA	NA	TRBV28	TRBJ1-1
CASSPGQSLAGELFF	TGCGCCAGCAGCCCCGGACAGTCCCTCGCCGGGGAGCTGTTTTTT	NA	NA	TRBV4-1	TRBJ2-2
CASSLYPSGYEQYF	TGTGCCAGCAGTTTATACCCTAGTGGCTACGAGCAGTACTTC	NA	NA	TRBV28	TRBJ2-7
CASSLSPRTVDYGYTF	TGTGCCAGCAGCTTATCCCCTCGGACTGTGGACTATGGCTACACCTTC	once	NA	TRBV7-2	TRBJ1-2
CAIAAGDTEAFF	TGTGCCATTGCGGCGGGGGACACTGAAGCTTTCTTT	once	NA	TRBV10-3	TRBJ1-1
CASTLGTSYGYTF	TGTGCCAGCACCCTAGGGACTTCCTATGGCTACACCTTC	NA	NA	TRBV6-5	TRBJ1-2
CASSQDRNTEAFF	TGTGCCAGCAGCCAAGACAGGAACACTGAAGCTTTCTTT	once	NA	TRBV14	TRBJ1-1
CSAADYEQYF	TGCAGTGCTGCAGACTACGAGCAGTACTTC	NA	NA	TRBV20-1	TRBJ2-7
CASSIGGGYTF	TGTGCCAGTAGTATAGGGGGCGGCTACACCTTC	few	NA	TRBV19	TRBJ1-2
CASSQTGSSSYNEQFF	TGTGCCAGCAGTCAAACGGGGTCGAGCTCCTACAATGAGCAGTTCTTC	NA	NA	TRBV11-3	TRBJ2-1
CAWIPAGAQNYGYTF	TGTGCCTGGATTCCCGCTGGGGCGCAGAACTATGGCTACACCTTC	NA	NA	TRBV30	TRBJ1-2
CASSPTGDYGYTF	TGCGCCAGCAGCCCGACAGGGGACTATGGCTACACCTTC	NA	TRBD1	TRBV5-1	TRBJ1-2
CASSFRNSYSYNEQFF	TGCGCCAGCAGCTTTCGAAACTCCTATTCTTACAATGAGCAGTTCTTC	NA	NA	TRBV5-1	TRBJ2-1
CASSSYRSSGNTIYF	TGTGCCAGCAGCTCGTACAGGAGCTCTGGAAACACCATATATTTT	NA	NA	TRBV7-2	TRBJ1-3
CATSSALGREVQETQYF	TGTGCCACCAGCTCCGCCCTGGGACGGGAGGTCCAAGAGACCCAGTACTTC	NA	TRBD2	TRBV24-1	TRBJ2-5
CASSLAGQGTTTYTF	TGTGCCAGCAGCTTAGCGGGACAGGGAACGACTACCTACACCTTC	once	TRBD1	TRBV11-2	TRBJ1-2
CATVTGGNRNEQFF	TGTGCCACTGTAACAGGGGGTAATAGGAATGAGCAGTTCTTC	NA	TRBD1	TRBV28	TRBJ2-1
CAGGDGEQFF	TGTGCCGGGGGGGATGGCGAGCAGTTCTTC	NA	TRBD2	TRBV7-2	TRBJ2-1
CASSTLAGGNNEQFF	TGCGCCAGCAGCACTCTAGCGGGAGGTAACAATGAGCAGTTCTTC	few	TRBD2	TRBV5-1	TRBJ2-1
CSAGTLNEQFF	TGCAGTGCGGGGACTCTCAATGAGCAGTTCTTC	NA	NA	TRBV20-1	TRBJ2-1
CASSPLGPGSGNTIYF	TGTGCCAGCAGCCCCCTGGGCCCTGGCTCTGGAAACACCATATATTTT	NA	NA	TRBV9	TRBJ1-3
CASSYSVGAEPRSPTDTQYF	TGTGCCAGCAGTTACTCGGTAGGGGCCGAACCCCGGAGCCCCACAGATACGCAGTATTTT	NA	NA	TRBV6-2/TRBV6-3	TRBJ2-3
CASSWTSGQGEQYF	TGTGCCAGCAGCTGGACTAGCGGCCAGGGAGAGCAGTACTTC	NA	TRBD2	TRBV2	TRBJ2-7
CASSLSPSYGTSIDEQYF	TGTGCCAGCTCACTTAGTCCCTCCTACGGGACTAGTATCGACGAGCAGTACTTC	NA	TRBD2	TRBV18	TRBJ2-7
CASSYSMLGQAEAFF	TGTGCCAGCAGTTACTCGATGCTGGGACAGGCTGAAGCTTTCTTT	NA	TRBD1	TRBV6-5	TRBJ1-1
CASRITSDSEQFF	TGTGCCAGCAGGATAACTAGCGACTCTGAGCAGTTCTTC	once	TRBD2	TRBV2	TRBJ2-1
CASSGGDLRQVVGEQYF	TGTGCCAGCAGCGGAGGCGACTTACGACAGGTCGTCGGCGAGCAGTACTTC	NA	NA	TRBV7-2	TRBJ2-7
CASSPNRWTNEKLFF	TGTGCCAGCAGCCCAAATCGGTGGACTAATGAAAAACTGTTTTTT	NA	NA	TRBV7-2	TRBJ1-4
CAISEQASSTDTQYF	TGTGCCATCAGTGAACAGGCGTCTAGCACAGATACGCAGTATTTT	few	NA	TRBV10-3	TRBJ2-3
CASSSENTIYF	TGTGCCAGCAGTTCTGAGAACACCATATATTTT	NA	NA	TRBV6-6	TRBJ1-3
CASTAGTGRRYGYTF	TGTGCCAGCACGGCGGGTACTGGACGCCGGTATGGCTACACCTTC	NA	NA	TRBV28	TRBJ1-2
CASSIAGRVNEKLFF	TGTGCCAGTAGTATCGCCGGGAGGGTTAATGAAAAACTGTTTTTT	NA	NA	TRBV19	TRBJ1-4
CSVEDPGLPNTEAFF	TGCAGCGTTGAAGATCCGGGACTCCCGAACACTGAAGCTTTCTTT	NA	NA	TRBV29-1	TRBJ1-1